This T cell receptor beta chain was captured by sequencing in a study of shared clonotypes between healthy human individuals. Notes on this clone: What it recognizes is unknown.

The CDR3 spans 14 residues. Germline loops: CDR1 MNHNY, CDR2 SVGAGI (reference sequence). Trimming took 6 bases from V and 10 from J; bases not matched to a gene: 6. The test was conducted at deep level. Sorted-subset replicate PCR reactions were performed with about 190 ng DNA, corresponding to roughly 30,000 T cell genomes. The repertoire was sequenced with immunoSEQ multiplex PCR; TCRdb's copy has only in-frame clones and lacks some. The sample lists about 1 million clones; about 75% were seen once. Study-level findings and limits: The study's rarefaction showed incomplete sorted-subset sequencing despite large depth. The four-donor shared clonotypes exceeded non-shared clonotypes in generation probability, with non-shared ones scoring lower.

The TCR originated in a man between 18 and 35 years old in good health. The genes are TRBV6-6 and TRBJ1-6; 10 bases map to TRBD1. What was sequenced was memory CD4+ T cells sorted from blood. Subset of the sample: CD45RA-negative fraction. CDR3 sequence reads: CASRGTGVNSPLHF. The CDR3 coding sequence is TGTGCCAGCAGGGGGACAGGGGTAAACTCACCCCTCCACTTT.